This T cell receptor beta chain was captured by sequencing in a study of Graves' ophthalmopathy and Graves' hyperthyroidism. Notes on this clonotype: Its antigen is not identified.

General study findings and limits: Ophthalmopathy cases were distinguished from stable hyperthyroidism by a 13-signature model, reaching approximately 87% sensitivity and approximately 83% specificity. Its predictions of ophthalmopathy progression gave the model 70.59% sensitivity and about 72% specificity. The blood repertoire also included most expanded thyroid clonotypes above 0.001 frequency.

The CDR3 runs to 15 residues. The trim removed 5 bases at V and 4 bases at J, leaving 9 bases unmatched. The germline CDR1 and CDR2 sequences are MDHEN and SYDVKM. Amplification of the TCR beta CDR3 regions used RNA transcripts (as template). HTBI primers served in a first-round RT-PCR, which a second-round multiplex PCR followed. TCRdb reanalysed the multiplex PCR reads using MiXCR and keeps one entry per CDR3 protein. The sample comprises 350,000 to 450,000 distinct CDR3 sequences, over 20% of which are singletons, and approximately 3% rests with the top ten. Diagnoses were established from clinical symptoms, serum thyroxine, TRAb, thyroid ultrasound and orbital computed tomography.

This rearrangement joins TRBV28 to TRBJ1-1, with 8 bases identical to TRBD1. The receptor's source is a young woman with stable Graves' hyperthyroidism. Sequenced input: peripheral blood. Here the CDR3 DNA reads TGTGCCAGCAGTGCAGGGGGCGACGATAGCACTGAAGCTTTCTTT. It codes for CASSAGGDDSTEAFF.